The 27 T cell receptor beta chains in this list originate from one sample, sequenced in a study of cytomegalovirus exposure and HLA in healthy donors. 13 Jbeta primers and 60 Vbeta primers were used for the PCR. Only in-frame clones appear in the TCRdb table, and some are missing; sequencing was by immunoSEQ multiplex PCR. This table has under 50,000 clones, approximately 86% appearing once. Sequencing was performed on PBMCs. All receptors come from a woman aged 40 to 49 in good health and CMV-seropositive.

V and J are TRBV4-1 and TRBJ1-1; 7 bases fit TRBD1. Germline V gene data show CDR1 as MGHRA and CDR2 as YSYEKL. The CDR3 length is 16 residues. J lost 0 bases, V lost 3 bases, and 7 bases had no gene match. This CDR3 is CASSQGTDLLNTEAFF. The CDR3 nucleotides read TGCGCCAGCAGCCAGGGGACAGACCTCTTGAACACTGAAGCTTTCTTT.

Here the CDR3 reads CASSLEGTGNGYTF. The CDR3 DNA reads TGCGCCAGCAGCTTGGAAGGGACAGGGAATGGCTACACCTTC. The V and J genes are TRBV5-1 and TRBJ1-2; TRBD1 agrees at 9 bases. J gave up 6 bases and V 0 bases, and 3 bases lay outside the gene matches. CDR1 is SGHRS and CDR2 is YFSETQ in the germline V gene. The CDR3 is made up of 14 amino acids.

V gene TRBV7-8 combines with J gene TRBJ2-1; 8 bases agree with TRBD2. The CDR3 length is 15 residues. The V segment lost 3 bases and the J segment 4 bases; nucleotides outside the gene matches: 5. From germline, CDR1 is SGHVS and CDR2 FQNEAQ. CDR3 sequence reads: CASSFSGVPYNEQFF. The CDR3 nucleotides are TGTGCCAGCAGCTTTAGCGGGGTCCCATACAATGAGCAGTTCTTC.

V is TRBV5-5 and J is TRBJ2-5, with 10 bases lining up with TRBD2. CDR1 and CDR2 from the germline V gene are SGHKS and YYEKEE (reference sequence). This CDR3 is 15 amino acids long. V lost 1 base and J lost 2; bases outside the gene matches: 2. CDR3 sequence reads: CASSLQAGGQETQYF. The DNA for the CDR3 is TGTGCCAGCAGCTTGCAAGCGGGGGGGCAAGAGACCCAGTACTTC.

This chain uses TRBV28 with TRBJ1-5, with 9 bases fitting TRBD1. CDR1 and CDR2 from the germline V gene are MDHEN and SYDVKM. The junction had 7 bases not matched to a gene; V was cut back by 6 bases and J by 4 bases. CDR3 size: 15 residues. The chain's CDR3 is CASRFRDRENQPQHF. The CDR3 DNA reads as TGTGCCAGCAGATTCCGGGACAGGGAGAATCAGCCCCAGCATTTT.

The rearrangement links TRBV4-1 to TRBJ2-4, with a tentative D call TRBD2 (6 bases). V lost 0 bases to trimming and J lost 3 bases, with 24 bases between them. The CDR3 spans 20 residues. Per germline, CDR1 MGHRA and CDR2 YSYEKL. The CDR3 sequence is CASSQDRQPTSQFDKNIQYF. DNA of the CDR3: TGCGCCAGCAGCCAAGATCGACAGCCAACTAGCCAATTCGACAAAAACATTCAGTACTTC.

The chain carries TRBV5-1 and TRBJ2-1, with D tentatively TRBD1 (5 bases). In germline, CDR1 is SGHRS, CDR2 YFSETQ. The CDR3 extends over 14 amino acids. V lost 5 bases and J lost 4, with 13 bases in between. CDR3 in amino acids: CASRYEQAYNEQFF. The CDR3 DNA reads TGCGCCAGCAGATACGAACAGGCTTACAATGAGCAGTTCTTC.

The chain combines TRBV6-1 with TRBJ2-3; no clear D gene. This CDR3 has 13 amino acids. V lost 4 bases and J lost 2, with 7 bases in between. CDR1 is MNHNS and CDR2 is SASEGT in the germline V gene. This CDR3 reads CASSGLPTDTQYF. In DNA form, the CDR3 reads TGTGCCAGCAGTGGGCTGCCCACAGATACGCAGTATTTT.

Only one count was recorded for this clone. The CDR3 coding sequence is TGCGCCAGCAGCTACGACGGAGACTCTGGAAACACCATATATTTT. Translated: CASSYDGDSGNTIYF. This chain connects TRBV5-1 to TRBJ1-3; D unclear. CDR3 size: 15 residues. CDR1 and CDR2 from the germline V gene are SGHRS and YFSETQ. V shed 3 bases and J shed 0 bases, with 10 bases lying between them. The entire variable domain, with the rest obtained from reference TRBV5-1 and TRBJ1-3, is as follows: KAGVTQTPRYLIKTRGQQVTLSCSPISGHRSVSWYQQTPGQGLQFLFEYFSETQRNKGNFPGRFSGRQFSNSRSEMNVSTLELGDSALYLCASSYDGDSGNTIYFGEGSWLTVV.

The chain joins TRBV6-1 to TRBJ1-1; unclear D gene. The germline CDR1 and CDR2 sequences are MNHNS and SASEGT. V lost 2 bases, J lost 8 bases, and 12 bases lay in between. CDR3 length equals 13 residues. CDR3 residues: CASSETPRCEAFF. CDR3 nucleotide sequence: TGTGCCAGCAGTGAAACTCCTAGGTGCGAAGCTTTCTTT.

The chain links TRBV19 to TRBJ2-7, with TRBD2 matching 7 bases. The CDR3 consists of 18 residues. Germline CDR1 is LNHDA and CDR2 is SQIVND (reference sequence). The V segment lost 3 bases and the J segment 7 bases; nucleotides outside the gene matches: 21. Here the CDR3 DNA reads TGTGCCAGTAGTATGATACCCTATGCGGCGGGAGAGTCGGGGGAGCAGTACTTC. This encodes CASSMIPYAAGESGEQYF.

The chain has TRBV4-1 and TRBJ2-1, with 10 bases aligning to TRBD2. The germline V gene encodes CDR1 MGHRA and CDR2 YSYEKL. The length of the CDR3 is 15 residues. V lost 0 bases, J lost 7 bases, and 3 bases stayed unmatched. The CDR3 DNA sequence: TGCGCCAGCAGCCAAGATTCTAGCGGGAGTAATGAGCAGTTCTTC. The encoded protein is CASSQDSSGSNEQFF.

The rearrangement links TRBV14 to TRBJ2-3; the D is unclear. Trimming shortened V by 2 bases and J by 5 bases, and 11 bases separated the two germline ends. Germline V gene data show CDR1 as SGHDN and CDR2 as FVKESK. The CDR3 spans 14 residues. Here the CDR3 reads CASSQKRRGDTQYF. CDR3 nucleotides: TGTGCCAGCAGCCAAAAAAGGCGCGGAGATACGCAGTATTTT.

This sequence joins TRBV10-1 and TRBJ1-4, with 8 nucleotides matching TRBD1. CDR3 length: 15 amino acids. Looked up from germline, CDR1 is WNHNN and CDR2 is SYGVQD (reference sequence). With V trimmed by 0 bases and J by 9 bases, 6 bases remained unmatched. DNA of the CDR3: TGCGCCAGCAGTGAGTCCGGGACAGGACGGAAAAAACTGTTTTTT. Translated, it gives CASSESGTGRKKLFF.

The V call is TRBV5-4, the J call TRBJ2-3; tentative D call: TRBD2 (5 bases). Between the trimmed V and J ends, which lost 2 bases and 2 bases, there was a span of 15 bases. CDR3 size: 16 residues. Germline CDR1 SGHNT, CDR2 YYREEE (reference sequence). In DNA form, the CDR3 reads TGTGCCAGCAGCTTAGCTAGCCCTCTCGACACAGATACGCAGTATTTT. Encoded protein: CASSLASPLDTDTQYF. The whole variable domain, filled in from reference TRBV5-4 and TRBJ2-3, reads ETGVTQSPTHLIKTRGQQVTLRCSSQSGHNTVSWYQQALGQGPQFIFQYYREEENGRGNFPPRFSGLQFPNYSSELNVNALELDDSALYLCASSLASPLDTDTQYFGPGTRLTVL.

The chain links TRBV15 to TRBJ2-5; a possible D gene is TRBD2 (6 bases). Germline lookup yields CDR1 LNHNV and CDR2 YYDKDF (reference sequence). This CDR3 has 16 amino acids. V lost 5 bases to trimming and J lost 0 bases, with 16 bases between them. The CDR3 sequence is CATSRPGGGDQETQYF. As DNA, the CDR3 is TGTGCCACCAGCCGCCCTGGAGGAGGGGACCAAGAGACCCAGTACTTC.

The CDR3 loop reads CASTPRGQSPAGYTF. CDR3 DNA: TGTGCCAGCACCCCCAGGGGACAATCGCCGGCTGGCTACACCTTC. The V call is TRBV27, the J call TRBJ1-2, with D possibly being TRBD1 (6 bases). The CDR3 runs 15 residues. Germline V gene sequence: CDR1 MNHEY, CDR2 SMNVEV (reference sequence). The V end was cut by 7 bases, the J end by 7 bases, with 22 bases between.

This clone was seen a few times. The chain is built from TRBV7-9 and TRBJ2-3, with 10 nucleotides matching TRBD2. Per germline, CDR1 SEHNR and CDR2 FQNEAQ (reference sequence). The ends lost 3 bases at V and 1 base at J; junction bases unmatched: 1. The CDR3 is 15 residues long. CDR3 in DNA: TGTGCCAGCAGCTTCGGGACTAGCGGCACAGATACGCAGTATTTT. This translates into CASSFGTSGTDTQYF.

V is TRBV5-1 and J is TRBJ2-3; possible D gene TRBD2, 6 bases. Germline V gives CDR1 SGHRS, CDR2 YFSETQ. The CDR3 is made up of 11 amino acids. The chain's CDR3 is CASKRADTQYF. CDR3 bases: TGCGCTAGTAAGCGGGCGGATACGCAGTATTTT.

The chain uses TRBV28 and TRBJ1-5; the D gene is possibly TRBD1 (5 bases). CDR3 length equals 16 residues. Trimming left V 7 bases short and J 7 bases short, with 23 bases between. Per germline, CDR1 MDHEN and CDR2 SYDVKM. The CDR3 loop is CASNTYQGRRGQPQHF. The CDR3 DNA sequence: TGTGCCAGCAACACGTACCAGGGCCGGCGAGGCCAGCCCCAGCATTTT.

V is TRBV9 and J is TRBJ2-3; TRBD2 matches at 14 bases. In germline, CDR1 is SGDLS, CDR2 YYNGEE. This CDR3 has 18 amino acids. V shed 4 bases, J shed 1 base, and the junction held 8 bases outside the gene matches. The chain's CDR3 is CASSPRTSGGPGTDTQYF. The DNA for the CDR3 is TGTGCCAGCAGCCCCCGGACTAGCGGGGGGCCGGGCACAGATACGCAGTATTTT. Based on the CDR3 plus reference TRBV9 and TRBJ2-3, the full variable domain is DSGVTQTPKHLITATGQRVTLRCSPRSGDLSVYWYQQSLDQGLQFLIQYYNGEERAKGNILERFSAQQFPDLHSELNLSSLELGDSALYFCASSPRTSGGPGTDTQYFGPGTRLTVL.

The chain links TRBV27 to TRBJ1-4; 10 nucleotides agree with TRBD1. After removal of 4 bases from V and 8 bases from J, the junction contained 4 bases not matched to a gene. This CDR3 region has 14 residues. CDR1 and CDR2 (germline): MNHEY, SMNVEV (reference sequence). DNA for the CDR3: TGTGCCAGCAGTTACCGGGACAGGGGAGAAAAACTGTTTTTT. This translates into CASSYRDRGEKLFF.

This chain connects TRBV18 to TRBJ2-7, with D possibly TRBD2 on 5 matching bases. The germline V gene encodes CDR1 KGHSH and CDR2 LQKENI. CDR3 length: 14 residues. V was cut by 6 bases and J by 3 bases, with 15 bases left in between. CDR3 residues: CASSAGLPDYEQYF. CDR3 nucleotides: TGTGCCAGCTCGGCGGGCCTTCCAGACTACGAGCAGTACTTC.

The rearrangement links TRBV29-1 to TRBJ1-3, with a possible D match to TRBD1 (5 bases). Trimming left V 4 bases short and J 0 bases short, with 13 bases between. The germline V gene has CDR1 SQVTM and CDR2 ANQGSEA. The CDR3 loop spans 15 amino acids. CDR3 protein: CSVGGDLYSGNTIYF. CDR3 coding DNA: TGCAGCGTTGGGGGCGACCTTTACTCTGGAAACACCATATATTTT.

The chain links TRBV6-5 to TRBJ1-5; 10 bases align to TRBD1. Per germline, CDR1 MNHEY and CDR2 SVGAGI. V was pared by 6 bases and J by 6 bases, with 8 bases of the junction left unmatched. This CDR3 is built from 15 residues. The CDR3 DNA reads TGTGCCAGCAGCCCGGGGGGACAGGGGATTCAGCCCCAGCATTTT. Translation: CASSPGGQGIQPQHF.

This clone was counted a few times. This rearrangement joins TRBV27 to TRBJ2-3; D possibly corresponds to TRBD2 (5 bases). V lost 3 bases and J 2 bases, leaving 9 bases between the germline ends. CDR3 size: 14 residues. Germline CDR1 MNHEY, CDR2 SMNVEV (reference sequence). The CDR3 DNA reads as TGTGCCAGCAGTTTCCAGCGGAACACAGATACGCAGTATTTT. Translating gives CASSFQRNTDTQYF.

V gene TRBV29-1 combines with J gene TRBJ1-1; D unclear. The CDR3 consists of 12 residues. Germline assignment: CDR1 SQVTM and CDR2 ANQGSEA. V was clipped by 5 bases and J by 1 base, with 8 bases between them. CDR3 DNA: TGCAGCGTTCGCCCGGGGAACACTGAAGCTTTCTTT. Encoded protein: CSVRPGNTEAFF.